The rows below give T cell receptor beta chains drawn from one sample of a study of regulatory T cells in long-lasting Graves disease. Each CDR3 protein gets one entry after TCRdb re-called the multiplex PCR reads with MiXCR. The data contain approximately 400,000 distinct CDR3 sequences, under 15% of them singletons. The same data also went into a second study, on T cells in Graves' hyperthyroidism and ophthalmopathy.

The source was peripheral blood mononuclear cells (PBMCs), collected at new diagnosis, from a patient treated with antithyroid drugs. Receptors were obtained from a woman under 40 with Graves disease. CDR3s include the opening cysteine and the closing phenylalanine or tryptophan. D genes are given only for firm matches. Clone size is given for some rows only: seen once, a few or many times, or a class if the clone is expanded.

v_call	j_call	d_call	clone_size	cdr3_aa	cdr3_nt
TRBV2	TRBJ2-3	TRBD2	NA	CASKLAGSTDTQYF	TGTGCCAGCAAACTAGCGGGGAGCACAGATACGCAGTATTTT
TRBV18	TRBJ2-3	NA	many	CASSPGGKREGDTQYF	TGTGCCAGCTCACCTGGGGGGAAACGCGAAGGAGATACGCAGTATTTT
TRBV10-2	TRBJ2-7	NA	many	CASTDGYEQYF	TGCGCCAGCACTGACGGTTACGAGCAGTACTTC
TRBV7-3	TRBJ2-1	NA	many	CASSLGLGYNEQFF	TGTGCCAGCAGCTTGGGACTGGGCTACAATGAGCAGTTCTTC
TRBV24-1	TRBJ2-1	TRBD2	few	CATSVAGASYNEQFF	TGTGCCACCAGTGTGGCGGGAGCGAGCTACAATGAGCAGTTCTTC
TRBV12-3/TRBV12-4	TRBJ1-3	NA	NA	CASSLSRLGNTIYF	TGTGCCAGCAGTTTAAGCAGACTCGGAAACACCATATATTTT
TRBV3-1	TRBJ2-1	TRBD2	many	CASSQYPGLAGDPYNEQFF	TGTGCCAGCAGCCAATACCCGGGACTAGCGGGAGACCCCTACAATGAGCAGTTCTTC
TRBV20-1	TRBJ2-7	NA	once	CSARDTKEYF	TGCAGTGCTAGAGATACTAAGGAGTACTTC
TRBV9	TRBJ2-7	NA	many	CASSVGDSGAYEQYF	TGTGCCAGCAGCGTAGGCGATAGCGGCGCCTACGAGCAGTACTTC
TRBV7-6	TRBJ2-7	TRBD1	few	CASSLDGTGWGEQYF	TGTGCCAGCAGCTTAGATGGGACAGGTTGGGGCGAGCAGTACTTC
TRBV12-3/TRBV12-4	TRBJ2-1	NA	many	CASSFDLSSYNEQFF	TGTGCCAGCAGTTTCGATCTATCCTCCTACAATGAGCAGTTCTTC
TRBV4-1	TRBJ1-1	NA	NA	CASSQLQNTEAFF	TGCGCCAGCAGCCAGCTTCAGAACACTGAAGCTTTCTTT
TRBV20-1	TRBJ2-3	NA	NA	CSARAGGGKDTQYF	TGCAGTGCTAGAGCTGGGGGCGGGAAAGATACGCAGTATTTT
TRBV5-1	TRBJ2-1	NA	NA	CASSETGQYEQFF	TGCGCCAGCAGCGAAACTGGACAGTATGAGCAGTTCTTC
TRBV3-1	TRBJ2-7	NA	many	CASSQLQTYEQYF	TGTGCCAGCAGCCAACTTCAGACGTACGAGCAGTACTTC
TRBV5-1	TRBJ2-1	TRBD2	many	CASSSGTSGLNEQFF	TGCGCCAGCAGCTCCGGGACTAGCGGGCTCAATGAGCAGTTCTTC
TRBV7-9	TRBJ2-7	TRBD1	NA	CASSAGGRDEQYF	TGTGCCAGCAGCGCAGGGGGAAGGGACGAGCAGTACTTC
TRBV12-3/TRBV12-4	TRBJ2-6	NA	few	CASSLSARQVVLTF	TGTGCCAGCAGTTTATCAGCACGCCAGGTCGTCCTGACTTTC
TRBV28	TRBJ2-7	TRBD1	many	CASSDREWEQYF	TGTGCCAGCAGTGACAGGGAGTGGGAGCAGTACTTC
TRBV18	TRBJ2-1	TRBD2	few	CASSRAGEQFF	TGTGCCAGCTCACGAGCGGGAGAGCAGTTCTTC
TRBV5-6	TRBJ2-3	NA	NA	CASSLDAGRGDTQYF	TGTGCCAGCAGCTTGGACGCCGGTCGTGGAGATACGCAGTATTTT
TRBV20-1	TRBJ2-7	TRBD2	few	CSARTLAGLKEQYF	TGCAGTGCTAGAACGCTAGCGGGCCTTAAGGAGCAGTACTTC
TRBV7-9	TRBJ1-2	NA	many	CASSLRAELHYGYTF	TGTGCCAGCAGCCTCCGGGCCGAGCTCCACTATGGCTACACCTTC
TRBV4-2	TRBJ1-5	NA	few	CASSQQHDQPQHF	TGTGCCAGCAGCCAGCAACACGATCAGCCCCAGCATTTT
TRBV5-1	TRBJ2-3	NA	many	CASNQVSRGNTDTQYF	TGCGCCAGCAACCAGGTTTCCAGGGGAAACACAGATACGCAGTATTTT
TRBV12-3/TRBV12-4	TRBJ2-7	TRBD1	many	CASSFLQGAGEQYF	TGTGCCAGCAGTTTCCTACAGGGGGCCGGCGAGCAGTACTTC
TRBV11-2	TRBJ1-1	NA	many	CASSLTHGGRGAFF	TGTGCCAGCAGCTTAACCCACGGAGGGCGTGGAGCTTTCTTT
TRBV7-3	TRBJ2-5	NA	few	CASSLRVQVGETQYF	TGTGCCAGCAGCTTAAGGGTCCAGGTCGGAGAGACCCAGTACTTC
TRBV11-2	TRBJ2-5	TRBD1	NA	CASSYGQGAETQYF	TGTGCCAGCAGCTACGGACAGGGGGCTGAGACCCAGTACTTC
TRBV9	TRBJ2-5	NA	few	CASSPKGEAWETQYF	TGTGCCAGCAGCCCAAAGGGGGAGGCGTGGGAGACCCAGTACTTC
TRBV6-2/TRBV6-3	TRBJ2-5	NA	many	CASTVPGRGKTQYF	TGTGCCAGCACTGTACCCGGGAGAGGAAAGACCCAGTACTTC
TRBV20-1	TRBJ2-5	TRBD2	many	CSATSGRGRETQYF	TGCAGTGCTACCAGCGGGAGAGGGCGAGAGACCCAGTACTTC
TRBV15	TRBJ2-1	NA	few	CATSRSTREQFF	TGTGCCACCAGCCGTTCGACAAGAGAGCAGTTCTTC
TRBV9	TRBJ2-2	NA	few	CASSAGGGTGELFF	TGTGCCAGCAGCGCGGGTGGCGGTACCGGGGAGCTGTTTTTT
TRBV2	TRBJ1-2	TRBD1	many	CATLDRGLFGYTF	TGTGCCACCCTGGACAGGGGGCTTTTCGGCTACACCTTC
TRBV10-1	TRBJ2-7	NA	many	CASSESTRLPTYEQYF	TGCGCCAGCAGTGAGTCAACCCGTCTACCCACCTACGAGCAGTACTTC
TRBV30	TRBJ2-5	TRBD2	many	CASTGSGRAGETQYF	TGTGCTTCGACGGGGAGCGGGAGGGCCGGAGAGACCCAGTACTTC
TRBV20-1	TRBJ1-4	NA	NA	CSAQSEKLFF	TGCAGTGCCCAGAGTGAAAAACTGTTTTTT
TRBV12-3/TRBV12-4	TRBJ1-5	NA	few	CANSQQAQPQHF	TGTGCCAACAGCCAACAGGCTCAGCCCCAGCATTTT
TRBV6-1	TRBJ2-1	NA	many	CASSQQGLAGVRQFF	TGTGCCAGCAGTCAACAGGGTTTGGCGGGAGTAAGGCAGTTCTTC
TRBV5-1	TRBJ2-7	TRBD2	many	CASSILAGEVYEQYF	TGCGCCAGCAGCATCCTAGCGGGAGAGGTCTACGAGCAGTACTTC
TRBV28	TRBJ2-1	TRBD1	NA	CASSFRQGKIYNEQFF	TGTGCCAGCAGTTTCCGACAGGGGAAAATCTACAATGAGCAGTTCTTC
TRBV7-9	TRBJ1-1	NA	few	CASSGRLDMNTEAFF	TGTGCCAGCAGCGGACGACTGGATATGAACACTGAAGCTTTCTTT
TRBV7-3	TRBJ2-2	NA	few	CASSLVPVVAATGELFF	TGTGCCAGCAGCTTAGTGCCAGTGGTGGCGGCCACCGGGGAGCTGTTTTTT
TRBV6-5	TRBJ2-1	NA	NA	CASSYSPDSNEQFF	TGTGCCAGCAGTTACTCCCCGGACAGCAATGAGCAGTTCTTC
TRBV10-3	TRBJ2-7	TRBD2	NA	CAIRVLAGVGGEQYF	TGTGCCATCAGGGTACTAGCGGGAGTTGGTGGCGAGCAGTACTTC
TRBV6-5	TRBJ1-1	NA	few	CASSYMRSKGTEAFF	TGTGCCAGCAGTTACATGAGGAGCAAGGGCACTGAAGCTTTCTTT
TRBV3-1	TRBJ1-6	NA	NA	CASSPPGRGTNSPLHF	TGTGCCAGCAGCCCGCCAGGGAGGGGCACGAATTCACCCCTCCACTTT
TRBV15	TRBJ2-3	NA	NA	CATVKERSTDTQYF	TGTGCCACCGTTAAGGAACGGAGCACAGATACGCAGTATTTT
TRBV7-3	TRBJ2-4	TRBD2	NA	CASSSGLENIQYF	TGTGCCAGCAGCTCGGGACTAGAAAACATTCAGTACTTC
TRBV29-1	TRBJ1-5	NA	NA	CSVGHINQPQHF	TGCAGCGTTGGACACATTAATCAGCCCCAGCATTTT
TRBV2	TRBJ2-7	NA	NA	CASSEGTIYYEQYF	TGTGCCAGCAGTGAAGGAACCATTTACTACGAGCAGTACTTC
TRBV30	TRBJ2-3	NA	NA	CAWTQGAGRTDTQYF	TGTGCCTGGACTCAAGGGGCGGGACGCACAGATACGCAGTATTTT
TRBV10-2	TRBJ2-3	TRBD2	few	CANTRTSGRASDTQYF	TGCGCCAACACCAGGACTAGCGGGAGGGCCTCAGATACGCAGTATTTT
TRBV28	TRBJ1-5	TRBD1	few	CASSSRTGGSNQPQHF	TGTGCCAGCAGTTCAAGGACAGGGGGAAGCAATCAGCCCCAGCATTTT
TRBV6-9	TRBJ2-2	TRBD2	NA	CASSYLAGGPVGELFF	TGTGCCAGCAGTTACCTGGCGGGAGGGCCGGTCGGGGAGCTGTTTTTT
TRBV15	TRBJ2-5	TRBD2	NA	CATVERERVETQYF	TGTGCCACCGTGGAGCGGGAGAGGGTGGAGACCCAGTACTTC
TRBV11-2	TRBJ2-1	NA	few	CASSFLQVWDEQFF	TGTGCCAGCAGCTTTCTCCAGGTCTGGGATGAGCAGTTCTTC
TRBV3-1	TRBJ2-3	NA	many	CASSQGLLLDTQYF	TGTGCCAGCAGCCAAGGACTCCTCCTAGATACGCAGTATTTT